This paragraph reports one T cell receptor (beta chain). As yet, its antigen is unknown. The data stem from a study of graft-versus-host responses after intestinal transplantation. Overall study: Recipients got multivisceral, liver-intestinal, or isolated intestinal transplants. Anti-thymocyte globulin was used for induction in all recipients, who then took tacrolimus and steroids for approximately 3 years.

Study results and limitations: Graft-donor T cell macrochimerism coincided with high graft-versus-host to host-versus-graft clonal ratios in allografts. Analysis identified GvH clones in recipient marrow, with some appearing first in ileum or blood.

TCRdb's copy holds only in-frame clones and misses some; the assay was immunoSEQ multiplex PCR. The sample shows around 29,000 clones, roughly 93% of them seen only once. Germline V gives CDR1 SGHTA, CDR2 FQGTGA. V shed 1 base and J shed 2 bases, with 7 bases lying between them. CDR3 length: 14 amino acids. The V and J genes are TRBV7-3 and TRBJ2-3; D not certain. The sample in question was PBMCs, obtained about 65 days after intestinal transplant. The receptor comes from a human patient who received an intestinal transplant, so some T cells may come from the graft donor. The CDR3 sequence: CASSLIGDTDTQYF. CDR3 DNA sequence: TGTGCCAGCAGCTTAATCGGAGACACAGATACGCAGTATTTT.